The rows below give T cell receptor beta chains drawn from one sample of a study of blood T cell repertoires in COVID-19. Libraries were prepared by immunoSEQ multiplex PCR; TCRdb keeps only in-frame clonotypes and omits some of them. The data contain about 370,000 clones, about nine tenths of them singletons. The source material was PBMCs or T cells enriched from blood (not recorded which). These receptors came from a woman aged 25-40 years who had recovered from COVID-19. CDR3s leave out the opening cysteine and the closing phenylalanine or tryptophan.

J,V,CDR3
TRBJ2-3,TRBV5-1,ASIPLAGSDTQY
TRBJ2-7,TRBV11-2,ASSYATVYEQY
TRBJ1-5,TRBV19,ASSPRGGQGPQH
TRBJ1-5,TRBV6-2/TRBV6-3,ASSGAQGAPLQPQH
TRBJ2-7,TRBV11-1,ASSPQPRTGVYEQY
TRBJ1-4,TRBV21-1,ARGTGEEKLF
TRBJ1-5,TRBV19,ASSSQGGATFNQPQH
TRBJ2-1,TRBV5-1,ASSSGQLAGDNEQF
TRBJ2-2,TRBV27,ASGWQVDTGELF
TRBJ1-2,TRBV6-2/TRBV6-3,ASSHSGGYT
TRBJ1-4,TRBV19,ASSGQGGVTNEKLF
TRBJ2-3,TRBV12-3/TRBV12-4,ASSRGPNTQY
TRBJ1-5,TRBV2,ASRAGRGRLGQPQH
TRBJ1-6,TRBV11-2,ASSGTGTGVSPLH
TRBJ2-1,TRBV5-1,ASSLGVSLNEQF
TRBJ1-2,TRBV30,AWILRTGPIYGYT
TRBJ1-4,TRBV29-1,SVRDRSRNEKLF
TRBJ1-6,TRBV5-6,ASSPGQGNSPLH
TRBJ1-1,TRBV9,ASSVADRGPNTEAF
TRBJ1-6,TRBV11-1,ASSLLGGGANSPLH
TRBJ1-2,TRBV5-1,ASSSWTGFDGYT
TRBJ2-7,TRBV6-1,ASSEVLDISYEQY
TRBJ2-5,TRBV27,ASTTSGSETQY
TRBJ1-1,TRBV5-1,ASSPAVTLNTEAF
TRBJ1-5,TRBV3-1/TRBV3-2,ASSQGTGVNQPQH
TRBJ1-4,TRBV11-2,ASSSPRDRVNEKLF
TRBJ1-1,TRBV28,ASSLGTNTEAF
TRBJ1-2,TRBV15,ATSQAHYGYT
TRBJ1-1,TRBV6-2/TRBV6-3,ASSLLQTGGDTEAF
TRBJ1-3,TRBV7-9,ASSNGTGRNTIY
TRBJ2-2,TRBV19,ASSMRGRNTGELF
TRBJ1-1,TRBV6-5,ATSRGTEAF
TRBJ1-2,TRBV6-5,ASSRTGGAGYGYT
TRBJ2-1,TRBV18,ASSPPQGGVYNEQF
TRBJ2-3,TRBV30,AWAVSGESTDTQY
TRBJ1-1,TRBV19,ASSIWGPPLNTEAF
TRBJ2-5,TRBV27,ASSWTGRNQETQY
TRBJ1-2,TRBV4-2,ASSRDRANYGYT
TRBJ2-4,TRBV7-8,ASSSRTSGVAKNIQY
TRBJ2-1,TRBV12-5,ASGLYVWQGDWSEQF
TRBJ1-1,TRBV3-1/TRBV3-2,ASSQDVRAGRTEAF
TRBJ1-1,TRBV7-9,ASSSGQGRDTEAF
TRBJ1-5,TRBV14,ASSLHSNQPQH
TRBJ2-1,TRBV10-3,AISPQGLSINEQF
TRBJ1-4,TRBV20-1,SASSRQGDNEKLF
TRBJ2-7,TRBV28,ASKDPGGSYEQY
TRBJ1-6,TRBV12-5,ASGNLESPLH
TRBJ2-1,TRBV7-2,ASSYGLSEQF
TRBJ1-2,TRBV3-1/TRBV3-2,ASRATGGTYGYT
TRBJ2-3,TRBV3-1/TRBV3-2,ASSQFPLVDTQY
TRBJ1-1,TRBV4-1,ASSQGGNTEAF
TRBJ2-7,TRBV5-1,ASQEGQAYEQY
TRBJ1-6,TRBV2,ASRTGQGSYSPLH
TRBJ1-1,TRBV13,ASSPGGGVNTEAF
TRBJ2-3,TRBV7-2,ASGGRDRGTDTQY
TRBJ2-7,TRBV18,ASSPAASSYEQY
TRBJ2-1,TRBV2,ASWGTGGFSEQF